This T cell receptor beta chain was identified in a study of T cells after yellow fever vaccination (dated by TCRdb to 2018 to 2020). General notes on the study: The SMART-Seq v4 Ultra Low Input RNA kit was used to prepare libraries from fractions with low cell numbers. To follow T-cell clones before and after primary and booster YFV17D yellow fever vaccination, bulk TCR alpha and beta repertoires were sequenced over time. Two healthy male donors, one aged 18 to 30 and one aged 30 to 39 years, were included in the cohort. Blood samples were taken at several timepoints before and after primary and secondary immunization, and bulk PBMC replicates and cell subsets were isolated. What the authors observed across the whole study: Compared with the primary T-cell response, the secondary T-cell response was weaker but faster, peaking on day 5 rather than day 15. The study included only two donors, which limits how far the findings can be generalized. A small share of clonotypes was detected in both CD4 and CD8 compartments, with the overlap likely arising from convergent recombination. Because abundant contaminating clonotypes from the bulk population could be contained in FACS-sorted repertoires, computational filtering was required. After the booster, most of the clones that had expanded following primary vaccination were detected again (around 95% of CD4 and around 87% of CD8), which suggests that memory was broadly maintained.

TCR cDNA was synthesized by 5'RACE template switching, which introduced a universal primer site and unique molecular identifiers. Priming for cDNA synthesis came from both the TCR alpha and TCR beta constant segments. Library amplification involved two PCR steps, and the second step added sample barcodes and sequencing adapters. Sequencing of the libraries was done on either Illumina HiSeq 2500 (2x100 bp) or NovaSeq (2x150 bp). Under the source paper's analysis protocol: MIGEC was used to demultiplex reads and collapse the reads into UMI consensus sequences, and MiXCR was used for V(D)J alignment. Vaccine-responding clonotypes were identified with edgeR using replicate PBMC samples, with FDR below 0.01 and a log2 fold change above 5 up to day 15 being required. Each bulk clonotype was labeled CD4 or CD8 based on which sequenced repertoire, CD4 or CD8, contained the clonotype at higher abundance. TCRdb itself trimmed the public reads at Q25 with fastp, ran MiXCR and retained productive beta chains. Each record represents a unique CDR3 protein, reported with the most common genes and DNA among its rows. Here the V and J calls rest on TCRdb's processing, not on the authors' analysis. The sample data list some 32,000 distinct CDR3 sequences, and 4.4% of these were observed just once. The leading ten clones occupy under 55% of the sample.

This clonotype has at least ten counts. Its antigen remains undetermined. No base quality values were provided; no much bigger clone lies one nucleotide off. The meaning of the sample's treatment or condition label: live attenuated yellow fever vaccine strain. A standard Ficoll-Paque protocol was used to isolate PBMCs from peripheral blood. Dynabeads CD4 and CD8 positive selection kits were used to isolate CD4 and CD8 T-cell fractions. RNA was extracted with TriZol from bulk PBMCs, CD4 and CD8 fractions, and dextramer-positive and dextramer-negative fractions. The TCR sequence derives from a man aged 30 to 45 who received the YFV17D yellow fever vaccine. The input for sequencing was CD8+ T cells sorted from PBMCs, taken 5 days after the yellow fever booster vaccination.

CDR3 protein: CASSQLTGVEQYF. The nucleotides are TGTGCCAGCAGCCAACTGACAGGGGTCGAGCAGTACTTC. The chain joins TRBV14 to TRBJ2-7; 8 junctional bases match TRBD1. CDR1 is given as SGHDN and CDR2 as FVKESK, both from the germline V gene. Germline trimming: 2 bases from V, 6 bases from J; junction bases outside gene matches: 3. There are 13 amino acids in the CDR3, from cysteine to phenylalanine inclusive. Kept here is only the CDR3 DNA, which spans 39 bases and is read in frame from base 1.